This record covers a single TCR beta chain. Its cognate antigen is unknown. The sample comes from a study of radiotherapy plus CTLA-4 blockade in lung cancer. Overall study: In under 20% of patients, objective responses were seen; 31% had disease control.

Study-level findings and limits: In blood, TCR clones derived from the tumor expanded after radiotherapy plus ipilimumab. Reportedly, early blood T cell clone dynamics best predicted response, with interferon-beta.

This CDR3 comprises 16 residues. Germline-derived CDR1 and CDR2 are MGHRA and YSYEKL. V lost 1 base, J lost 4 bases, and 7 bases stayed unmatched. Chemo-refractory metastatic non-small-cell lung cancer patients underwent focal radiation alongside CTLA-4 blockade with ipilimumab. TCRdb keeps only in-frame clones here, not all; method: immunoSEQ multiplex PCR. The sample lists around 71,000 clones, approximately 76% occurring once. The TCR sequence derives from a human donor with non-small cell lung cancer whose response to radiotherapy plus ipilimumab could not be evaluated. Some clones in this sample may be carry-over from other donors' samples. This chain uses TRBV4-1 with TRBJ2-3; 8 nucleotides line up with TRBD1. Here the sequenced sample was peripheral blood, taken from a patient treated with radiotherapy plus ipilimumab. The CDR3 DNA reads as TGCGCCAGCAGCCAAGGAGGCCTACAGGGGGCAGATACGCAGTATTTT. Protein: CASSQGGLQGADTQYF.